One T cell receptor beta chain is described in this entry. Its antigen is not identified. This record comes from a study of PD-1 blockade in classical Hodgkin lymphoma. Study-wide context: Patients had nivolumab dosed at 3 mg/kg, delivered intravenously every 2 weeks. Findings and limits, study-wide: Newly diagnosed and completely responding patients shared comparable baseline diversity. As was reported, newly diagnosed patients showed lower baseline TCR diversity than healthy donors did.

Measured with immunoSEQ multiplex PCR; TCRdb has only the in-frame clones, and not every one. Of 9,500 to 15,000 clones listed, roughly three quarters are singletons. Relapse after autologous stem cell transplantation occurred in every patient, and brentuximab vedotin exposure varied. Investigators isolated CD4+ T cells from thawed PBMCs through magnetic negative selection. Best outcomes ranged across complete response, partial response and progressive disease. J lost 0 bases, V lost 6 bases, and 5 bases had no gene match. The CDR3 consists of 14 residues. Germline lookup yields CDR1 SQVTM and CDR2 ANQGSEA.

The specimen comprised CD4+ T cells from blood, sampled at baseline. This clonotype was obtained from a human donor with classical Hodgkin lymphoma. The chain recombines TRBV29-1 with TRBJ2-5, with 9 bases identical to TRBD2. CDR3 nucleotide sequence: TGCAGCGTCGCGGGGGGGGCGTACCAAGAGACCCAGTACTTC. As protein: CSVAGGAYQETQYF.